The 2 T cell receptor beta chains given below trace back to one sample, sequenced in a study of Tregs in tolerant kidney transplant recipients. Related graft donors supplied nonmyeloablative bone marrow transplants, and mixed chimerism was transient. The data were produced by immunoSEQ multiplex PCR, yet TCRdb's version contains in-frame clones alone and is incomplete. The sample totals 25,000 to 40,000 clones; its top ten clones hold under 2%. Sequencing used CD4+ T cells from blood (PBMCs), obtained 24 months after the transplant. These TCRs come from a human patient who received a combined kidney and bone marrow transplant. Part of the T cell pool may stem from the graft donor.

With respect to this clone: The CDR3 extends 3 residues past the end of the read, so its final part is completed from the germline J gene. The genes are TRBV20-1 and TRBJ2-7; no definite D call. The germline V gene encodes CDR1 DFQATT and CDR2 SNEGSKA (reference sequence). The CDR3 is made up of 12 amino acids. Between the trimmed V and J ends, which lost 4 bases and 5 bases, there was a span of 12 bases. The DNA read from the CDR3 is TGCAGTGCTATTCAAGGTTTCAACGAG. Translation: CSAIQGFNE. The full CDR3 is CSAIQGFNEQYF.

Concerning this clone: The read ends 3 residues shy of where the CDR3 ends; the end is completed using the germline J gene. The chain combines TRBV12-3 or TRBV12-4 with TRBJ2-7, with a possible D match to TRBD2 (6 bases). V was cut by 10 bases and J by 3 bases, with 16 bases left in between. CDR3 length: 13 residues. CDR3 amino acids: CATSGGPFYEQYF. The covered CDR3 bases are TGTGCCACCTCCGGGGGACCCTTCTACGAG.